The sequence of this T cell receptor beta chain was determined in a study of vaccination and CD4 T cells after COVID-19. Broader study findings: The study sampled relatively few convalescent patients and omitted early post-infection timepoints.

Sequence data for DNA of cultured CD4+ T cells were generated by the Oncomine TCR Beta short-read assay. Scientists extracted genomic DNA from CD4+ T cells grown in culture. Each CDR3 protein is one row after TCRdb ran MiXCR on the PCR reads. The sample includes approximately 3,000 distinct CDR3 sequences, roughly a third seen only once; the top ten take about 32%. With regard to this clonotype: Antigen: not known.

Described treatment: approximately 9-day PBMC culture with coronavirus spike peptide pools or control peptides (ViraFEST assay). The receptor was derived from a human donor who had recovered from COVID-19. The sequencing input was CD4+ T cells from blood, cultured in vitro.

The CDR3 region is CAWSVQLNTEAFF. The DNA of the CDR3 is TGTGCCTGGAGTGTACAGCTTAACACTGAAGCTTTCTTT. The chain links TRBV30 to TRBJ1-1; D uncertain. The CDR3 sequence is 13 residues long. V dropped 0 bases and J dropped 2 bases, with 7 bases sitting between them. Germline V gives CDR1 GTSNPN, CDR2 SVGIG (reference sequence).